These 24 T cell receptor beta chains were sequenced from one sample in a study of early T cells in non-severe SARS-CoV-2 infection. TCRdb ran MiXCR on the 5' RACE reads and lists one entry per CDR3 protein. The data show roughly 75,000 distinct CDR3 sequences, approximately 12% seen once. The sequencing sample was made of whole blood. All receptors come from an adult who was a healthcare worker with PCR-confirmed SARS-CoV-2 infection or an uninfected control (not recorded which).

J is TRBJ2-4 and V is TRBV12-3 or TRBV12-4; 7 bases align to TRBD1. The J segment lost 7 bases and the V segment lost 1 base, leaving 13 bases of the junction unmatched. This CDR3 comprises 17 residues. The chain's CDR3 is CASSLERETGRVNIQYF. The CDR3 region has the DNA TGTGCCAGCAGTTTAGAAAGGGAGACAGGGCGGGTCAACATTCAGTACTTC.

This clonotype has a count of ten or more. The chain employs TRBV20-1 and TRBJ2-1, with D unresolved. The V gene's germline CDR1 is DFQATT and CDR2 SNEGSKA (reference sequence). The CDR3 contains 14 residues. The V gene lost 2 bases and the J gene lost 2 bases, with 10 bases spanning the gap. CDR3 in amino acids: CSARWAVAYNEQFF. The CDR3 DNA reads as TGCAGTGCTAGATGGGCAGTGGCCTACAATGAGCAGTTCTTC.

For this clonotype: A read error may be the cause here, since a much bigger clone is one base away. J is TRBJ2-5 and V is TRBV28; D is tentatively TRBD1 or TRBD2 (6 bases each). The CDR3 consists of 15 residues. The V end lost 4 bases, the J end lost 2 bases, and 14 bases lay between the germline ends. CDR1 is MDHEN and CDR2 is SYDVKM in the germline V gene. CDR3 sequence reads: CASSSKGGWQETQYF. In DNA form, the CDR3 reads TGTGCCAGCAGTTCTAAGGGGGGCTGGCAAGAGACCCAGTACTTC.

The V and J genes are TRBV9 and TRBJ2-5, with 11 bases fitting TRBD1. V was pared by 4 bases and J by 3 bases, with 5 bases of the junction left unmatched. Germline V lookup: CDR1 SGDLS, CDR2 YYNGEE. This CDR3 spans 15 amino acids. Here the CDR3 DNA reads TGTGCCAGCAGCAGCCTGGGACAGGGGGAAGAGACCCAGTACTTC. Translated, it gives CASSSLGQGEETQYF.

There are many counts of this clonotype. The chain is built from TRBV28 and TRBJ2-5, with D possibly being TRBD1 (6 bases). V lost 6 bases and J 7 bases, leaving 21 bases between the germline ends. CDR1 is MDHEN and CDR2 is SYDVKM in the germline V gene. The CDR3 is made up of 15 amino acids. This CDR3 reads CASRSGQWGRGTQYF. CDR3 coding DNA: TGTGCCAGCAGATCCGGACAGTGGGGAAGGGGGACCCAGTACTTC.

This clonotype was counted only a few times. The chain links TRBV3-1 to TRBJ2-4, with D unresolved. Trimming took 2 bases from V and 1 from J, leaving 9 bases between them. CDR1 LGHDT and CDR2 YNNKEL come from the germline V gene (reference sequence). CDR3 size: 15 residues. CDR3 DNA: TGTGCCAGCAGCCAAATTTGGAGCGCCAAAAACATTCAGTACTTC. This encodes CASSQIWSAKNIQYF.

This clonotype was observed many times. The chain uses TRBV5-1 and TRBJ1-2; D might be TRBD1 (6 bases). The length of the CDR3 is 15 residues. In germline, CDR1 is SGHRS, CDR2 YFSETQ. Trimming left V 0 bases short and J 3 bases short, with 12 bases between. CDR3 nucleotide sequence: TGCGCCAGCAGCTTGGTAACAGGGAACGACTATGGCTACACCTTC. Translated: CASSLVTGNDYGYTF.

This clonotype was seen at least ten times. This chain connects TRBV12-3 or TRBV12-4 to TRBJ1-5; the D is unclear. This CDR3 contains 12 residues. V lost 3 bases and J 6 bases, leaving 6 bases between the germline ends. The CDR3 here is CASSLDSQPQHF. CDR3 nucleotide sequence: TGTGCCAGCAGTTTGGATAGTCAGCCCCAGCATTTT.

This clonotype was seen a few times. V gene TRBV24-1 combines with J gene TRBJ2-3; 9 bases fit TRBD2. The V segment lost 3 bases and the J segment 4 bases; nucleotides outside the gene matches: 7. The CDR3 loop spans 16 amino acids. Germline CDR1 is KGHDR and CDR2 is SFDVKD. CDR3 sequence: CATSDPAGGSADTQYF. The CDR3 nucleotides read TGTGCCACCAGTGATCCAGCGGGAGGCAGCGCAGATACGCAGTATTTT.

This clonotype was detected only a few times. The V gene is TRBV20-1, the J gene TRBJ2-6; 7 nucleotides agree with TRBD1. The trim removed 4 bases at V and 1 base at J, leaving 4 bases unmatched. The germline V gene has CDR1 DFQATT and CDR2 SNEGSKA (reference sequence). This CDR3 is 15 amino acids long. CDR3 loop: CSANRGHSGANVLTF. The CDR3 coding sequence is TGCAGTGCTAACAGGGGCCATTCTGGGGCCAACGTCCTGACTTTC.

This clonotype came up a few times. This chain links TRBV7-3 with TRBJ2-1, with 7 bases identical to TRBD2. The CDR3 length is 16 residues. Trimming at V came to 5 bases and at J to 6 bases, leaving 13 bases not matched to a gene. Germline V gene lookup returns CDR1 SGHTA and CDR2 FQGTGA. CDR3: CASSPRGGSRGNEQFF. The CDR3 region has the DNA TGTGCCAGCAGCCCCCGCGGCGGGAGTCGGGGCAATGAGCAGTTCTTC.

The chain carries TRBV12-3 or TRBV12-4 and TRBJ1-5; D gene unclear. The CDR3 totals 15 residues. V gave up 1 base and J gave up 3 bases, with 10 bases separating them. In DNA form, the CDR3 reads TGTGCCAGCAGTTTAGAGGGCAGCATCAATCAGCCCCAGCATTTT. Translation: CASSLEGSINQPQHF.

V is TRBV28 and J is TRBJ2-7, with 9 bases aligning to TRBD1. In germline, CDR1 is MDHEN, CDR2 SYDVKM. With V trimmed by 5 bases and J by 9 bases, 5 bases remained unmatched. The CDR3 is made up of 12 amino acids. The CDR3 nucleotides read TGTGCCAGCAGTCAGGACAGGGGCGGGCAGTACTTC. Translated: CASSQDRGGQYF. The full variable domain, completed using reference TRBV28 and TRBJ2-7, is DVKVTQSSRYLVKRTGEKVFLECVQDMDHENMFWYRQDPGLGLRLIYFSYDVKMKEKGDIPEGYSVSREKKERFSLILESASTNQTSMYLCASSQDRGGQYFGPGTRLTVT.

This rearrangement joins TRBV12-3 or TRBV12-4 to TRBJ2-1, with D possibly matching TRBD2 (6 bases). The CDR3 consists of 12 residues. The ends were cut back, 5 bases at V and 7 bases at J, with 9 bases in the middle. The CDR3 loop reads CASSATSNEQFF. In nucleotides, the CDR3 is TGTGCCAGCAGTGCGACTAGTAATGAGCAGTTCTTC.

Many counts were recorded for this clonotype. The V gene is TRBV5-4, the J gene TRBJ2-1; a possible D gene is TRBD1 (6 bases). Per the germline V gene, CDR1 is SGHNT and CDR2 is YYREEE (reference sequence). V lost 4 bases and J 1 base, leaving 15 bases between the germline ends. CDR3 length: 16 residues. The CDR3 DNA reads TGTGCCAGCAGCACCAGGACAGAAATATCCTACAATGAGCAGTTCTTC. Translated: CASSTRTEISYNEQFF.

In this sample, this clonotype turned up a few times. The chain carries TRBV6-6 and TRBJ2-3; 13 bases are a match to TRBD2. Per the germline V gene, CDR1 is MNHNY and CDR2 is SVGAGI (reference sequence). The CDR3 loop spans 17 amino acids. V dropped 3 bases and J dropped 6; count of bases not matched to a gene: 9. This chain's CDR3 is CASSYLVGLAGRDTQYF. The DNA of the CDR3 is TGTGCCAGCAGTTATCTGGTGGGACTAGCGGGGAGGGATACGCAGTATTTT.

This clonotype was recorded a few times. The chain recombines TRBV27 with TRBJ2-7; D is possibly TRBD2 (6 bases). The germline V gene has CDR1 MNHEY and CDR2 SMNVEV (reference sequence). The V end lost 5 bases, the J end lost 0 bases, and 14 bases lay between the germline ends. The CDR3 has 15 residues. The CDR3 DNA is TGTGCCAGCAGTATTCGTGCGGGGAGCTCCTACGAGCAGTACTTC. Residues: CASSIRAGSSYEQYF.

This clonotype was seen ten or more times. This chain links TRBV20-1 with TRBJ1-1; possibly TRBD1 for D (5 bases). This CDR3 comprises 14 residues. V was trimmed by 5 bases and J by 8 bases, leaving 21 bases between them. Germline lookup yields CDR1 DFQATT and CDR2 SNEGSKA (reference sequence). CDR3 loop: CSAVGWDVKEEAFF. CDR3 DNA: TGCAGTGCTGTAGGCTGGGACGTCAAGGAGGAAGCTTTCTTT.

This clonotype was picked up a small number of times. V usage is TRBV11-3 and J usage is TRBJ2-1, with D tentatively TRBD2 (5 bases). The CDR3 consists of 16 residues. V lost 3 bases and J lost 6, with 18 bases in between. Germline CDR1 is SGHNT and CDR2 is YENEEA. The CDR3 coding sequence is TGTGCCAGCAGCTTCCGGGCTAGCCGAGGCCGCAATGAGCAGTTCTTC. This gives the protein CASSFRASRGRNEQFF.

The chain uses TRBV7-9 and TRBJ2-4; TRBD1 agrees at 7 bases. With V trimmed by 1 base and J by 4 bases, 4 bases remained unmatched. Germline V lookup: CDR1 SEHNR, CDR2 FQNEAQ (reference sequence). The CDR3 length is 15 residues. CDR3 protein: CASSLVETGKNIQYF. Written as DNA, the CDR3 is TGTGCCAGCAGCTTAGTCGAGACAGGGAAAAACATTCAGTACTTC.

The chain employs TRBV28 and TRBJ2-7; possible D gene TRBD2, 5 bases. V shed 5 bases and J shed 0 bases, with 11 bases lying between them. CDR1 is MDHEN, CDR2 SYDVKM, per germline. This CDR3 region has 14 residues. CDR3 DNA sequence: TGTGCCAGCAGTGTCAACGGACTCTCCTACGAGCAGTACTTC. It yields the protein CASSVNGLSYEQYF.

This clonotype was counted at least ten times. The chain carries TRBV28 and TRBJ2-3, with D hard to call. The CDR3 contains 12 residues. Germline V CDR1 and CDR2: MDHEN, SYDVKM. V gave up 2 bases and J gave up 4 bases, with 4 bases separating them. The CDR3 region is CASSLRADTQYF. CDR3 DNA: TGTGCCAGCAGTTTAAGGGCAGATACGCAGTATTTT.

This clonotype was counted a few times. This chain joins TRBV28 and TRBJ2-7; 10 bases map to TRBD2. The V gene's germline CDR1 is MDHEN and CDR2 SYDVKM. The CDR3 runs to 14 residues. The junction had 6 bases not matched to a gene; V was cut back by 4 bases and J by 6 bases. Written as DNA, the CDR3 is TGTGCCAGCAGTTCCTCTGAGCGGGGGGGCGAGCAGTACTTC. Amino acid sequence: CASSSSERGGEQYF.

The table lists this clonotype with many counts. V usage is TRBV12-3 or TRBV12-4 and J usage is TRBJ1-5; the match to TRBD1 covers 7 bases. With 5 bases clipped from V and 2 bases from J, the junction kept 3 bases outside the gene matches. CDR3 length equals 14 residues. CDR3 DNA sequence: TGTGCCAGCAGTCCAACAGGGGGCAATCAGCCCCAGCATTTT. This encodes CASSPTGGNQPQHF.